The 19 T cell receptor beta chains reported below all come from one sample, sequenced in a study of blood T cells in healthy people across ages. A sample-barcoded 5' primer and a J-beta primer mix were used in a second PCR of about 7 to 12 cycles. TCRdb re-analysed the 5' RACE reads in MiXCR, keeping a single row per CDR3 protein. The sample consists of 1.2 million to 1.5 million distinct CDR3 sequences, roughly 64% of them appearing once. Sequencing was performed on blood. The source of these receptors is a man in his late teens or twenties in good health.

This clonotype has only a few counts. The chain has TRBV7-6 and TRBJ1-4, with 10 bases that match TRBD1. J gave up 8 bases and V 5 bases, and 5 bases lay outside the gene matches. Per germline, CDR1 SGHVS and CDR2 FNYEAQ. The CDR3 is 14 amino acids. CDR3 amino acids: CASSRTGGDEKLFF. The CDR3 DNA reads TGTGCCAGCAGCCGGACAGGGGGGGACGAAAAACTGTTTTTT.

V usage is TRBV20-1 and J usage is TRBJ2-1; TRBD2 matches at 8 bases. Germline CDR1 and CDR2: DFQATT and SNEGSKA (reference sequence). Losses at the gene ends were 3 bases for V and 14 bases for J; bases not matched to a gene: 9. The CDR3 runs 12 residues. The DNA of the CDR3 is TGCAGTGCTAGCCCTGATGGACTAGCTGAGTTCTTC. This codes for CSASPDGLAEFF.

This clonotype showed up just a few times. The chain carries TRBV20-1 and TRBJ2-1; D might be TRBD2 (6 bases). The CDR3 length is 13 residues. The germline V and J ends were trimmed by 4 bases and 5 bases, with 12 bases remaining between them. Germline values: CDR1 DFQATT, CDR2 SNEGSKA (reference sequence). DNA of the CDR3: TGCAGTGCTAACGGGGGAAATAACAATGAGCAGTTCTTC. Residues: CSANGGNNNEQFF.

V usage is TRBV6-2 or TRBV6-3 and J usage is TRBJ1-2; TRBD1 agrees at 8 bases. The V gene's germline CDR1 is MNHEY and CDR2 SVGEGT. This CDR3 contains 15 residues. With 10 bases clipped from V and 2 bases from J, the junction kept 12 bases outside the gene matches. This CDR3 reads CATGQGASRNYGYTF. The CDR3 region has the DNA TGTGCCACCGGACAGGGTGCCTCCCGAAACTATGGCTACACCTTC.

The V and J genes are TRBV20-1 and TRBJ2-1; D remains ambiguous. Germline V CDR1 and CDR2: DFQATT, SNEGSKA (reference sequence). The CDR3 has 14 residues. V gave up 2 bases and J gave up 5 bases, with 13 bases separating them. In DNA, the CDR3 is TGCAGTGCTAGACGAGACTTTGGGGACAATGAGCAGTTCTTC. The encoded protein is CSARRDFGDNEQFF.

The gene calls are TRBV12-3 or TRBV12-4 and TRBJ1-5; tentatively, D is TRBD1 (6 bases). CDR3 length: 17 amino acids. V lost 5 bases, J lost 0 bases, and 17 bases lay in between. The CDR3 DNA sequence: TGTGCCAGCAGTCCCCTGCTGACAGGTTTTAGCAATCAGCCCCAGCATTTT. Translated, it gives CASSPLLTGFSNQPQHF.

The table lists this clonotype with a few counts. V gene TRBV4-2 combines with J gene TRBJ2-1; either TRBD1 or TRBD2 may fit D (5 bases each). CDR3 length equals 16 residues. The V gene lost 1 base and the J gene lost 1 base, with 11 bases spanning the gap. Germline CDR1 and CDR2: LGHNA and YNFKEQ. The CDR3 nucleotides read TGTGCCAGCAGCCAAGCCGGGACCGATTCCTACAATGAGCAGTTCTTC. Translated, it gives CASSQAGTDSYNEQFF.

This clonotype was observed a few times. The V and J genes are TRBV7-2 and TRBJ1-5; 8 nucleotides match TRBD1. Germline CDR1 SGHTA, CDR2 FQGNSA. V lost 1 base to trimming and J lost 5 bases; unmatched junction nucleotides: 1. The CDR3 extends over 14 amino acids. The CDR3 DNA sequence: TGTGCCAGCAGCTTAGTGACAGGGGATCAGCCCCAGCATTTT. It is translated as CASSLVTGDQPQHF.

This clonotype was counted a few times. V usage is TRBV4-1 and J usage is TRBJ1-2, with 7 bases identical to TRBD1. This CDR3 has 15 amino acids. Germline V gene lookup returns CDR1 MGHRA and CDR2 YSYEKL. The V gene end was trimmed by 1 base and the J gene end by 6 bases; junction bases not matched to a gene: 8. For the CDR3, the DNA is TGCGCCAGCAGCCAAGTCACCGGGACAGAGAATGGCTACACCTTC. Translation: CASSQVTGTENGYTF.

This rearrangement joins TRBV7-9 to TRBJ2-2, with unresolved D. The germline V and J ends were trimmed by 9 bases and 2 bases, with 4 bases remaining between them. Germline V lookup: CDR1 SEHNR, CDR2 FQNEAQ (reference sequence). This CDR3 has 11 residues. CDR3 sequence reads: CASLNTGELFF. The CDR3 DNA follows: TGTGCCAGTCTTAACACCGGGGAGCTGTTTTTT.

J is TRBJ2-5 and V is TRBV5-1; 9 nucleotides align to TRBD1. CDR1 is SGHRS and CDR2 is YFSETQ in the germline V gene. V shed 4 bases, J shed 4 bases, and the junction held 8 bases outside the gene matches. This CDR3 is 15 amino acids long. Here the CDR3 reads CASSPGTGTRETQYF. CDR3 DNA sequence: TGCGCCAGCAGCCCCGGGACAGGGACGAGAGAGACCCAGTACTTC.

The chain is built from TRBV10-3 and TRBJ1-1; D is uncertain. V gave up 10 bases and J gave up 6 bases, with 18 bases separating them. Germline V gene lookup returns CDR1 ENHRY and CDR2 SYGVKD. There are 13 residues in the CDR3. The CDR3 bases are TGTGCCACCTCATCAATCAATGGCGCTGAAGCTTTCTTT. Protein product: CATSSINGAEAFF.

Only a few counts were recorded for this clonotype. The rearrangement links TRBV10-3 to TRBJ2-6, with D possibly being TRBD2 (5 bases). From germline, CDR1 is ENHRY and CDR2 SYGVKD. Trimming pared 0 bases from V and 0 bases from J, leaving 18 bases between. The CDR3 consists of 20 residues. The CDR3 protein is CAISESSYPGIHSGANVLTF. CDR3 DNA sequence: TGTGCCATCAGTGAGTCGAGCTATCCGGGAATACACTCTGGGGCCAACGTCCTGACTTTC.

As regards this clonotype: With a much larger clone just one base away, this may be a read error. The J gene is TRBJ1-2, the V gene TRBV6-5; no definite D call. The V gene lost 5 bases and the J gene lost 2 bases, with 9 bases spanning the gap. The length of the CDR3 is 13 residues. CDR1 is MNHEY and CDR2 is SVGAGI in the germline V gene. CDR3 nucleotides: TGTGCCAGCAGTACCCGAGGAAACTATGGCTACACCTTC. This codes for CASSTRGNYGYTF.

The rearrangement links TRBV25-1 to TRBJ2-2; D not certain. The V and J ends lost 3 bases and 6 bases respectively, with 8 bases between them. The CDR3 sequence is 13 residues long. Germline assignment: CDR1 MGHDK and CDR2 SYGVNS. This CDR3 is CASSDQNSGELFF. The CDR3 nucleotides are TGTGCCAGCAGTGATCAAAATTCCGGGGAGCTGTTTTTT.

The CDR3 nucleotides read TGTGCCAGCAGGGAGACAGGGGAGAGCACCGGGGAGCTGTTTTTT. Translation: CASRETGESTGELFF. The chain has TRBV12-3 or TRBV12-4 and TRBJ2-2, with 8 bases identical to TRBD1. This CDR3 comprises 15 residues. The V gene end was trimmed by 6 bases and the J gene end by 4 bases; junction bases not matched to a gene: 7.

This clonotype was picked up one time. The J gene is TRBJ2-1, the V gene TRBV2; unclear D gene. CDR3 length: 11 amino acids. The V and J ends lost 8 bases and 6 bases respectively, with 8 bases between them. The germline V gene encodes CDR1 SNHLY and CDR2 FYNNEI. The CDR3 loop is CASQRINEQFF. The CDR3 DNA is TGTGCCAGCCAAAGGATCAATGAGCAGTTCTTC.

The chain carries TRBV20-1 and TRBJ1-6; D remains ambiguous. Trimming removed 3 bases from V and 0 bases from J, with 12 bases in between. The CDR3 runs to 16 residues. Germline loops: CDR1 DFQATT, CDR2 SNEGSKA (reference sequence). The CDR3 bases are TGCAGTGCTAGTGATCTGGGGAGCTCCTATAATTCACCCCTCCACTTT. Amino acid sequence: CSASDLGSSYNSPLHF.

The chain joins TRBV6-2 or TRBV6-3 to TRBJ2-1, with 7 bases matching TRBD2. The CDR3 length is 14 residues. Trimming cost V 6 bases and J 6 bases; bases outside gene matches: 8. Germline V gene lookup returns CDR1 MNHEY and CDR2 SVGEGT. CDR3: CASSLAGTLNEQFF. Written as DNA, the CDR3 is TGTGCCAGCAGCTTAGCGGGCACACTCAATGAGCAGTTCTTC.